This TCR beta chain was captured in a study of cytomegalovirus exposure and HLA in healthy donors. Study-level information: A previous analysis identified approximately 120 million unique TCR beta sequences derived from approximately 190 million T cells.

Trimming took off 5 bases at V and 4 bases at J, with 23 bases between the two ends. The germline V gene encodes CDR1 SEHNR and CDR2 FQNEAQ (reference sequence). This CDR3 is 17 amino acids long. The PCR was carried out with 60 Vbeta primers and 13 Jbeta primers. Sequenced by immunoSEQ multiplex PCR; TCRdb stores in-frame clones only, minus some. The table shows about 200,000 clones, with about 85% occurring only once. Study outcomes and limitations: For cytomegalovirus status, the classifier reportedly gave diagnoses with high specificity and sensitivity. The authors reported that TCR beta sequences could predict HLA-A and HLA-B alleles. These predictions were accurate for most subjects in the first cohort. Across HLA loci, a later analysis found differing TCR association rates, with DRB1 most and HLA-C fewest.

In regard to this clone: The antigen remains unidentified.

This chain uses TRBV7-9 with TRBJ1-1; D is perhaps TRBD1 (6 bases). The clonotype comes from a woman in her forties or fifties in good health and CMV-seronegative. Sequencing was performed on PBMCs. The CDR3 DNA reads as TGTGCCAGCAGCCCGGCAGGGGTCCGGGTGCAGGTCACTGAAGCTTTCTTT. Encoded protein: CASSPAGVRVQVTEAFF.